This TCR beta chain emerged from a study (dated by TCRdb to about 2015). About the full investigation: The study tested whether tumor-infiltrating Tregs in breast cancer are recruited from blood Tregs or converted in situ from other CD4+ T cell subsets. Results the study describes overall, beyond this receptor: The greatest overlap of tumor-infiltrating Treg TCR alpha and beta sequences was observed with tumor naive CD4+ T cells, followed by blood naive CD4+ T cells. Tumor memory CD4+ T cell TCR gene usage was found to cluster with blood and lymph node memory CD4+ cells and with lymph node naive CD4+ cells. The validation in the larger cohort was limited to a single TCR beta V-J rearrangement instead of whole repertoires.

Between the V and J ends, shortened by 2 bases and 5 bases respectively, the junction contains 7 bases. CDR1 and CDR2, looked up from the germline V gene (reference sequence), are SEHNR and FQNEAQ. The CDR3 contains 12 residues, cysteine and phenylalanine counted. Only the CDR3 portion is preserved as DNA: 36 bases, with reading frame beginning at the first base. Full-length TCR variable regions were amplified by 5' RACE PCR with constant-region reverse primers, and semi-nested PCR with Nested Universal Primer A was subsequently performed. The ReliaPrep RNA Cell Miniprep System was used to extract total RNA, which was then reverse transcribed into 5'RACE-ready cDNA with the SMARTer RACE 5'/3' Kit. An Illumina MiSeq was used to sequence the full-length TCR alpha and beta libraries, which had been barcoded with multiplex adaptors. The authors' pipeline ran thus. For each of nine subset-tissue groups, sequencing data from the five patients were pooled, and the groups were then compared using unsupervised clustering of TCR gene usage. The Morisita-Horn index was used to calculate repertoire similarity, with shared sequences weighted according to their contribution to each repertoire. TCRdb trimmed the raw reads at Q25, called clones with MiXCR and kept productive beta chains. Merged by CDR3 protein, the rows form single entries marked with the most common genes and DNA. Here the V and J calls rest on TCRdb's processing, not on the authors' analysis. The sample contains under 45,000 distinct CDR3 sequences, roughly a fifth of them found a single time. The ten largest make up 4% of the sample.

Cells that were CD4+CD25+CD127-/low were the ones isolated as Tregs. Tregs, naive and memory CD4+ T cells from tumor, blood and ipsilateral draining lymph nodes of a few breast cancer patients underwent full-length TCR alpha and beta sequencing. Ficoll density gradient centrifugation was used to isolate mononuclear cells from lymph nodes or from roughly 54 ml of peripheral blood. FACS confirmed that the sorted cell populations were more than 90% pure. This clonotype has ten or more counts. Its antigen is still unknown. The sample holds no much larger clone one base away, and base qualities are not on file.

The TCR was taken from a female donor with breast cancer. The sequencing input was Tregs sorted from blood. The receptor chain draws on TRBV7-9 and TRBJ2-7, with the D gene too uncertain to name. The nucleotide sequence reads TGTGCCAGCAGCTTACTGACCCACGAGCAGTACTTC. The translation is CASSLLTHEQYF.